The 10 T cell receptor beta chains listed next were all sequenced from one sample in a study of T cells in women clearing cervical HPV infection. The repertoire was sequenced with immunoSEQ multiplex PCR; TCRdb's copy has only in-frame clones and lacks some. Its table lists 30,000 to 45,000 clones. Sequenced sample: blood buffy coat. The receptors derive from a woman between 18 and 75 years old with a cervical HPV16 infection that either progressed to CIN3+ or cleared (not recorded which).

As concerns this clone: The read terminates 3 residues before the CDR3 end, so the remaining end is supplied by the germline J gene. The J gene is TRBJ2-2, the V gene TRBV7-8; D perhaps matches TRBD1 (6 bases). Germline CDR1 and CDR2: SGHVS and FQNEAQ. V lost 3 bases and J lost 9, with 14 bases in between. The CDR3 runs 14 residues. CDR3 protein: CASSFGAGVRELFF. CDR3 DNA, as far as it was read: TGTGCCAGCAGCTTTGGGGCAGGGGTTAGGGAG.

With respect to this clone: The read is 3 residues too short to cover the CDR3 end, so that end is filled in from the germline J gene. The chain couples TRBV20-1 to TRBJ2-3; TRBD2 matches at 8 bases. CDR1 and CDR2 (germline): DFQATT, SNEGSKA (reference sequence). CDR3 size: 16 residues. Germline trimming cut 1 base from V and 2 bases from J; bases unmatched to any gene: 8. The part of the CDR3 DNA that was read is TGCAGTGCTAGAGTCCGAGCGGGGGATGACACAGATACG. Translating gives CSARVRAGDDTDT. The whole CDR3 protein is CSARVRAGDDTDTQYF.

A word on this clone: The read gets to within 3 residues of the CDR3 end, and the germline J gene fills in the rest. This rearrangement joins TRBV7-3 to TRBJ2-1; perhaps TRBD2 as D (6 bases). CDR3 length equals 15 residues. V was cut by 4 bases and J by 7 bases, with 17 bases left in between. CDR1 SGHTA and CDR2 FQGTGA come from the germline V gene. Incomplete CDR3 DNA: TGTGCCAGCAGCTCCCTTGCCGGTGGGGGGAATGAG. Amino acid sequence: CASSSLAGGGNE. The complete CDR3 protein is CASSSLAGGGNEQFF.

This clone is medium-sized (0.01 to 0.1%) by frequency. The read comes to an end 3 residues before the CDR3 does, leaving the germline J gene to fill in the end. The chain couples TRBV19 to TRBJ2-3; no clear D gene. The germline CDR1 and CDR2 sequences are LNHDA and SQIVND (reference sequence). CDR3 length equals 13 residues. The CDR3 sequence is CASSMTHRETQYF. The part of the CDR3 DNA that was read is TGTGCCAGTAGTATGACTCATCGAGAGACG.

Regarding this clone: Read coverage stops 3 residues before the CDR3 terminus; the germline J gene supplies the remainder. V is TRBV10-3 and J is TRBJ2-3, with D perhaps matching TRBD1 (6 bases). Looked up from germline, CDR1 is ENHRY and CDR2 is SYGVKD. The CDR3 consists of 13 residues. The sequenced CDR3 bases are TGTGCCATCAGTGGGGGGCAGGATCAGCCG. As protein: CAISGGQDQP. The whole CDR3 sequence reads CAISGGQDQPQYF.

CDR3 bases read: TGTGCCAGCTCCGCGGGGAAGGCG. This gives the protein CASSAGKA. The whole CDR3 sequence is CASSAGKAQYF. V gene TRBV11-3 combines with J gene TRBJ2-3; possibly TRBD2 for D (6 bases). The read is 3 residues too short to cover the CDR3 end, so that end is filled in from the germline J gene. CDR3 length: 11 residues. The V gene's germline CDR1 is SGHNT and CDR2 YENEEA.

In regard to this clone: The observed sequence ends 3 residues before the CDR3 terminus, with the missing tail filled in from the germline J gene. The chain couples TRBV5-1 to TRBJ2-4; 8 bases map to TRBD1. Germline CDR1 and CDR2: SGHRS and YFSETQ. The CDR3 covers 14 residues. CDR3 DNA, as far as it was read: TGCGCCAGCAGCATGGGACAGGTTAACTATGGT. Protein product: CASSMGQVNYG. The full CDR3 protein is CASSMGQVNYGQYF.

About this clone itself: The observed sequence ends 3 residues before the CDR3 terminus, with the missing tail filled in from the germline J gene. V gene TRBV20-1 combines with J gene TRBJ1-5; D is possibly TRBD1 (6 bases). V dropped 7 bases and J dropped 3 bases, with 25 bases sitting between them. Germline loops: CDR1 DFQATT, CDR2 SNEGSKA (reference sequence). The CDR3 spans 17 residues. The CDR3 bases that were read are TGCAGTGTCCAACGGGCGGACAGCAGGGCCTACAATCAGCCC. Residues: CSVQRADSRAYNQP. The entire CDR3 protein is CSVQRADSRAYNQPQHF.

Details on this clone: Read coverage stops 3 residues before the CDR3 terminus; the germline J gene supplies the remainder. The V call is TRBV5-1, the J call TRBJ2-3, with 10 bases fitting TRBD2. J gave up 6 bases and V 0 bases, and 10 bases lay outside the gene matches. CDR1 SGHRS and CDR2 YFSETQ come from the germline V gene. The CDR3 has 17 residues. The sequenced part of the CDR3 DNA is TGCGCCAGCAGCTTGGCCGATAGCGGGGGGCCGGGGGATACG. This encodes CASSLADSGGPGDT. The CDR3 as a whole reads CASSLADSGGPGDTQYF.

As concerns this clone: Different DNA sequences within this sample yield the same CDR3. Here the CDR3 reads CASSLSPVYEQYF. Partial CDR3 DNA: TGTGCCAGCAGCCTATCTCCTGTCTACGAG. The chain links TRBV7-8 to TRBJ2-7, with unresolved D. The read halts 3 residues ahead of the CDR3 end, with the missing end drawn from the germline J gene. Trimming pared 5 bases from V and 3 bases from J, leaving 11 bases between. The CDR3 length is 13 residues. CDR1 and CDR2 from the germline V gene are SGHVS and FQNEAQ. Full variable domain (outside the CDR3, taken from reference TRBV7-8 and TRBJ2-7): GAGVSQSPRYKVAKRGQDVALRCDPISGHVSLFWYQQALGQGPEFLTYFQNEAQLDKSGLPSDRFFAERPEGSVSTLKIQRTQQEDSAVYLCASSLSPVYEQYFGPGTRLTVT.